This T cell receptor beta chain is from a study of blood T cell repertoires in COVID-19. Across the study: PBMCs, B-cell-depleted T cells, or T cells were the source of the cDNA or gDNA that made up the material.

Authors' data handling: By means of reference gene primer amplification, nucleated cell counts were estimated. Data came from immunoSEQ multiplex PCR; TCRdb stores just in-frame clones and leaves some out. That table supplies the V and J calls and clone size; D and trimming were determined from the DNA. This sample has over 350,000 clones; roughly 91% occur once, and the top ten carry more than 0.95%. V lost 2 bases and J lost 3, with 8 bases in between. Germline V gene data show CDR1 as SGHTA and CDR2 as FQGNSA. This CDR3 is 13 amino acids long. Participants' own reports of clinical history determined their cohort assignment. Each recovered donor of Cohort 3 presented with two negative PCRs, clearance, or symptom resolution.

Sequencing was carried out using PBMCs or T cells enriched from blood (not recorded which). The chain combines TRBV7-2 with TRBJ2-7; D remains ambiguous. This TCR was recovered from a woman younger than 30 who had recovered from COVID-19. CDR3 residues: CASSLPPSYEQYF. CDR3 in DNA: TGTGCCAGCAGCTTACCACCGAGCTACGAGCAGTACTTC.